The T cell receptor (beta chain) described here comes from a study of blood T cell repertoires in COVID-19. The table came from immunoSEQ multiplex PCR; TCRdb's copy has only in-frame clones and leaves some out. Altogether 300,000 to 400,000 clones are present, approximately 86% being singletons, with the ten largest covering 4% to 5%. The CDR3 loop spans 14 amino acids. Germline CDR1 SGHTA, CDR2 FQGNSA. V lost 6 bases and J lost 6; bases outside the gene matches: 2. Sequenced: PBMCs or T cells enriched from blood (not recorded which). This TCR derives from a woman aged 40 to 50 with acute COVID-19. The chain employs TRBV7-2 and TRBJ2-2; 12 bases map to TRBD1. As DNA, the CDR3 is TGTGCCAGCAGGGGACAGGGGGCGTCCGGGGAGCTGTTTTTT. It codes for CASRGQGASGELFF.